Following are 27 T cell receptor beta chains from one sample sequenced in a study of cytomegalovirus exposure and HLA in healthy donors. This PCR relied on a set of 60 Vbeta primers and 13 Jbeta primers. Profiled with immunoSEQ multiplex PCR; TCRdb holds only in-frame clones, not every one. The table shows around 120,000 clones, with more than 60% occurring only once. The sequenced sample was PBMCs. These receptors were collected from a woman in her forties in good health and CMV-seropositive.

The chain recombines TRBV2 with TRBJ2-7; weak D call: TRBD1 (5 bases). CDR3 size: 14 residues. Germline CDR1 is SNHLY and CDR2 is FYNNEI. V lost 7 bases and J lost 2, with 15 bases in between. The CDR3 bases are TGTGCCAGCACGCGAGACAGCCAAACCTACGAGCAGTACTTC. Protein: CASTRDSQTYEQYF.

This clone was observed a single time. This rearrangement joins TRBV6-1 to TRBJ1-3; a weak D match, TRBD1 (6 bases). This CDR3 comprises 15 residues. Germline values: CDR1 MNHNS, CDR2 SASEGT. Trimming removed 6 bases at V and 2 bases at J, with 14 bases between. The CDR3 DNA sequence: TGTGCCAGCAGGGCCGGACAGACTGCTGGAAACACCATATATTTT. Translation gives CASRAGQTAGNTIYF.

V gene TRBV30 combines with J gene TRBJ1-2, with TRBD1 matching over 9 bases. V lost 3 bases to trimming and J lost 6 bases; unmatched junction nucleotides: 8. CDR1 is GTSNPN, CDR2 SVGIG, per germline (reference sequence). The length of the CDR3 is 14 residues. The CDR3, as DNA: TGTGCCTGGAGCTCCCGGGACAGGGTGCATGGCTACACCTTC. Residues: CAWSSRDRVHGYTF.

The rearrangement links TRBV9 to TRBJ1-4; TRBD1 agrees at 10 bases. The J segment lost 8 bases and the V segment lost 5 bases, leaving 9 bases of the junction unmatched. The V gene's germline CDR1 is SGDLS and CDR2 YYNGEE. This CDR3 has 15 residues. CDR3: CASSLRTGGGEKLFF. CDR3 nucleotides: TGTGCCAGCAGTTTGCGGACAGGGGGAGGGGAAAAACTGTTTTTT.

This chain uses TRBV7-2 with TRBJ2-3; a possible D gene is TRBD2 (6 bases). Germline assignment: CDR1 SGHTA and CDR2 FQGNSA. The CDR3 covers 14 residues. The germline V and J ends were trimmed by 3 bases and 5 bases, with 12 bases remaining between them. DNA for the CDR3: TGTGCCAGCAGCTTGGGCGGGGTCAAAGATACGCAGTATTTT. This encodes CASSLGGVKDTQYF. Full variable domain (outside the CDR3, taken from reference TRBV7-2 and TRBJ2-3): GAGVSQSPSNKVTEKGKDVELRCDPISGHTALYWYRQSLGQGLEFLIYFQGNSAPDKSGLPSDRFSAERTGGSVSTLTIQRTQQEDSAVYLCASSLGGVKDTQYFGPGTRLTVL.

V usage is TRBV5-4 and J usage is TRBJ1-1; tentative D call: TRBD1 (5 bases). The V end lost 3 bases, the J end lost 7 bases, and 10 bases lay between the germline ends. Germline loops: CDR1 SGHNT, CDR2 YYREEE (reference sequence). This CDR3 is 12 amino acids long. The CDR3 spells CASSSPTVEAFF. The CDR3 nucleotides read TGTGCCAGCAGCTCGCCGACAGTTGAAGCTTTCTTT.

The CDR3 DNA follows: TGTGCCAGCAGCGACAGGGTGGGTGGTGAGCAGTACTTC. Protein sequence: CASSDRVGGEQYF. The chain carries TRBV5-4 and TRBJ2-7, with 7 bases identical to TRBD1. The CDR3 contains 13 residues. V lost 4 bases, J lost 7 bases, and 8 bases stayed unmatched. In germline, CDR1 is SGHNT, CDR2 YYREEE (reference sequence).

The chain uses TRBV2 and TRBJ2-5; D is unclear. V was cut by 6 bases and J by 2 bases, with 4 bases left in between. Germline CDR1 is SNHLY and CDR2 is FYNNEI. There are 11 residues in the CDR3. The CDR3 loop is CASSVQETQYF. The CDR3 coding sequence is TGTGCCAGCAGCGTTCAAGAGACCCAGTACTTC.

The table lists this clone with a few counts. The chain employs TRBV7-2 and TRBJ1-1; D might be TRBD1 (5 bases). V was pared by 5 bases and J by 1 base, with 8 bases between. The CDR3 covers 13 residues. The V gene's germline CDR1 is SGHTA and CDR2 FQGNSA. The CDR3: CASSIQENTEAFF. CDR3 nucleotides: TGTGCCAGCAGCATACAGGAGAACACTGAAGCTTTCTTT.

The J gene is TRBJ1-2, the V gene TRBV2; TRBD1 matches 9 bases. The CDR3 contains 13 residues. In germline, CDR1 is SNHLY, CDR2 FYNNEI. The V and J ends lost 7 bases and 8 bases, in that order; junction bases with no gene match: 8. CDR3 protein: CASTGTGLVGYTF. Here the CDR3 DNA reads TGTGCCAGCACTGGGACAGGGCTCGTCGGCTACACCTTC.

This clone was recorded only once. The chain joins TRBV7-3 to TRBJ1-1; no definite D call. CDR1 SGHTA and CDR2 FQGTGA come from the germline V gene. V dropped 2 bases and J dropped 1 base, with 5 bases sitting between them. The CDR3 spans 13 residues. As DNA, the CDR3 is TGTGCCAGCAGCTTACGGGGGAACACTGAAGCTTTCTTT. Encoded protein: CASSLRGNTEAFF.

The chain has TRBV7-3 and TRBJ2-3, with TRBD2 identical over 10 bases. Germline V CDR1 and CDR2: SGHTA, FQGTGA. The V and J ends lost 7 bases and 7 bases, in that order; junction bases with no gene match: 5. The CDR3 totals 13 residues. For the CDR3, the DNA is TGTGCCAGCACCCCTAGCGGGAGAAATACGCAGTATTTT. Translation: CASTPSGRNTQYF.

The chain recombines TRBV30 with TRBJ2-5, with 8 bases matching TRBD2. The CDR3 contains 15 residues. From germline, CDR1 is GTSNPN and CDR2 SVGIG (reference sequence). J lost 2 bases, V lost 0 bases, and 5 bases had no gene match. This chain's CDR3 is CAWSVVAGRQETQYF. The CDR3, as DNA: TGTGCCTGGAGTGTGGTAGCGGGAAGGCAAGAGACCCAGTACTTC.

J is TRBJ2-7 and V is TRBV10-1; 12 nucleotides match TRBD2. V lost 2 bases, J lost 5 bases, and 1 base stayed unmatched. Germline assignment: CDR1 WNHNN and CDR2 SYGVQD (reference sequence). CDR3 length: 14 amino acids. The CDR3 DNA reads as TGCGCCAGCAGTGAGCGGACTAGCGGGAACGAGCAGTACTTC. It specifies CASSERTSGNEQYF.

This clone was counted a single time. The genes are TRBV29-1 and TRBJ2-3; D perhaps matches TRBD2 (5 bases). Germline values: CDR1 SQVTM, CDR2 ANQGSEA. V was cut by 6 bases and J by 1 base, with 11 bases left in between. The CDR3 loop spans 13 amino acids. DNA for the CDR3: TGCAGCGTAGGTAGCGTGGGCACAGATACGCAGTATTTT. Amino acids: CSVGSVGTDTQYF.

V gene TRBV30 combines with J gene TRBJ2-3; D ambiguous. This CDR3 contains 12 residues. Germline lookup yields CDR1 GTSNPN and CDR2 SVGIG (reference sequence). V was clipped by 3 bases and J by 4 bases, with 8 bases between them. DNA for the CDR3: TGTGCCTGGAGCCCAGGTGCAGATACGCAGTATTTT. Amino acids: CAWSPGADTQYF.

The genes are TRBV18 and TRBJ1-5; TRBD1 aligns across 9 bases. This CDR3 has 15 amino acids. Losses at the gene ends were 6 bases for V and 2 bases for J; bases not matched to a gene: 5. Germline V gene lookup returns CDR1 KGHSH and CDR2 LQKENI. The CDR3 loop is CASSPWDRGNQPQHF. CDR3 DNA sequence: TGTGCCAGCTCCCCGTGGGACAGGGGCAATCAGCCCCAGCATTTT.

The rearrangement links TRBV7-9 to TRBJ2-2, with TRBD1 matching 9 bases. Germline CDR1 is SEHNR and CDR2 is FQNEAQ (reference sequence). V was clipped by 4 bases and J by 5 bases; unmatched bases: 5. CDR3 length equals 15 residues. Here the CDR3 reads CASSSDRGTTGELFF. For the CDR3, the DNA is TGTGCCAGCAGCTCGGACAGGGGTACGACCGGGGAGCTGTTTTTT.

The chain recombines TRBV11-2 with TRBJ1-6; 9 nucleotides line up with TRBD1. V shed 5 bases and J 8 bases; nucleotides not matched to a gene: 7. CDR1 and CDR2 (germline): SGHAT, FQNNGV. The CDR3 consists of 15 residues. The CDR3 spells CASSRQGDRYSPLHF. As DNA, the CDR3 is TGTGCCAGCAGCCGACAGGGGGATCGATATTCACCCCTCCACTTT.

The chain joins TRBV5-4 to TRBJ2-5, with D perhaps TRBD1 (7 bases). Germline V gene sequence: CDR1 SGHNT, CDR2 YYREEE (reference sequence). This CDR3 is 14 amino acids long. V lost 6 bases to trimming and J lost 3 bases, with 15 bases between them. Written as DNA, the CDR3 is TGTGCCAGCACCCAGGGGGGACAAAAAGAGACCCAGTACTTC. Residues: CASTQGGQKETQYF. Looking up the rest from reference TRBV5-4 and TRBJ2-5 gives the full variable domain: ETGVTQSPTHLIKTRGQQVTLRCSSQSGHNTVSWYQQALGQGPQFIFQYYREEENGRGNFPPRFSGLQFPNYSSELNVNALELDDSALYLCASTQGGQKETQYFGPGTRLLVL.

The chain combines TRBV29-1 with TRBJ1-2; D remains ambiguous. V was pared by 3 bases and J by 5 bases, with 16 bases between. The length of the CDR3 is 14 residues. Germline CDR1 and CDR2: SQVTM and ANQGSEA. CDR3 in DNA: TGCAGCGTTGACGGGGTCACAAGAGGTTATGGCTACACCTTC. It yields the protein CSVDGVTRGYGYTF.

The V and J genes are TRBV5-1 and TRBJ1-4, with D unresolved. The CDR3 is 13 residues long. Trimming cost V 0 bases and J 4 bases, with 4 bases left between them. Germline V gene data show CDR1 as SGHRS and CDR2 as YFSETQ. This CDR3 reads CASSLELNEKLFF. The CDR3 DNA follows: TGCGCCAGCAGCTTGGAACTTAATGAAAAACTGTTTTTT.

V and J are TRBV29-1 and TRBJ2-2; possibly TRBD1 for D (6 bases). This CDR3 contains 13 residues. Germline CDR1 reads SQVTM; CDR2 reads ANQGSEA. Trimming took 7 bases from V and 3 from J, leaving 12 bases between them. The CDR3 coding sequence is TGCAGCGGGGGGACACCTTACACCGGGGAGCTGTTTTTT. Its translation is CSGGTPYTGELFF.

J is TRBJ2-3 and V is TRBV18; 9 bases align to TRBD1. V lost 2 bases, J lost 10 bases, and 4 bases stayed unmatched. The CDR3 covers 13 residues. CDR1 KGHSH and CDR2 LQKENI come from the germline V gene. The CDR3 sequence: CASSPDRTGAQYF. CDR3 DNA: TGTGCCAGCTCACCAGACCGGACAGGGGCGCAGTATTTT. Full variable domain (missing parts from reference TRBV18 and TRBJ2-3): NAGVMQNPRHLVRRRGQEARLRCSPMKGHSHVYWYRQLPEEGLKFMVYLQKENIIDESGMPKERFSAEFPKEGPSILRIQQVVRGDSAAYFCASSPDRTGAQYFGPGTRLTVL.

The CDR3 DNA sequence: TGTGCCAGCAGTTTGGTGGGGCGGGACTACTTGGGGGCCTACGAGCAGTACTTC. Translation gives CASSLVGRDYLGAYEQYF. J is TRBJ2-7 and V is TRBV27, with 7 bases identical to TRBD2. In germline, CDR1 is MNHEY, CDR2 SMNVEV (reference sequence). V dropped 3 bases and J dropped 2; count of bases not matched to a gene: 16. The CDR3 runs to 18 residues.

The CDR3 bases are TGTGCCAGTAGTATCGGGACTACAACCTACGAGCAGTACTTC. Translation gives CASSIGTTTYEQYF. The V gene is TRBV19, the J gene TRBJ2-7, with TRBD2 identical over 7 bases. Germline V gives CDR1 LNHDA, CDR2 SQIVND (reference sequence). The V segment lost 3 bases and the J segment 2 bases; nucleotides outside the gene matches: 4. The CDR3 runs to 14 residues.

The chain links TRBV18 to TRBJ1-3; D not resolved. The CDR3 has 16 amino acids. Trimming cost V 4 bases and J 2 bases, with 15 bases left between them. The germline V gene has CDR1 KGHSH and CDR2 LQKENI. The CDR3 DNA sequence: TGTGCCAGCTCACTAGAGGGAGAGTTAACTGGAAACACCATATATTTT. Amino acids: CASSLEGELTGNTIYF.